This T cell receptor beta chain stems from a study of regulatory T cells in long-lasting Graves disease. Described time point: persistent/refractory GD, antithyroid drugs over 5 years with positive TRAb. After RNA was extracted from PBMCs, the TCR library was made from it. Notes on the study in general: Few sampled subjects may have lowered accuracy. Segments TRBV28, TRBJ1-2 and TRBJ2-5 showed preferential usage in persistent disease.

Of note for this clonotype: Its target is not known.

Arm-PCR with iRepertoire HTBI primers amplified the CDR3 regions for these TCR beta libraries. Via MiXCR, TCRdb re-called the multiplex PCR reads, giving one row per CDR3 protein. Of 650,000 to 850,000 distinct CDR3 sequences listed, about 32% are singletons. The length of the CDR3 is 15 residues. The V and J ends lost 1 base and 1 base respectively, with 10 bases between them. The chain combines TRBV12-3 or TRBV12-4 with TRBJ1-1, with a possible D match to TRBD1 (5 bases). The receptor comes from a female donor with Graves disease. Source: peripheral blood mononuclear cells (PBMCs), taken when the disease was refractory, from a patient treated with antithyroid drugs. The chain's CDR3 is CASSLGAGWNTEAFF. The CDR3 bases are TGTGCCAGCAGTTTAGGTGCAGGGTGGAACACTGAAGCTTTCTTT.